This T cell receptor beta chain came from a study of T cells after yellow fever vaccination. Turning to the study itself: Fractions of limited cellularity were prepared by means of SMART-Seq v4 Ultra Low Input.

Details on this clonotype: Its specificity is not known.

Study results and caveats: Weaker overall was a secondary response that nonetheless peaked faster, on day 5 versus 15.

TCR cDNA was made by 5'RACE template switching, adding a universal primer site and UMIs. TCRdb processed the 5' RACE reads anew with MiXCR; each CDR3 protein has one entry. The data contain a few hundred thousand distinct CDR3 sequences, 15% to 20% of them singletons. The CDR3 is 13 amino acids. V lost 3 bases and J lost 3, with 11 bases in between. Germline CDR1 and CDR2: DFQATT and SNEGSKA (reference sequence). V and J are TRBV20-1 and TRBJ2-5; TRBD1 might be the D (5 bases). The sample consisted of PBMCs, taken 15 days after the yellow fever booster vaccination. This TCR came from a man aged 30 to 45 who received the YFV17D yellow fever vaccine. This CDR3 is CSARTTAKETQYF. CDR3 sequence (DNA): TGCAGTGCTAGGACGACAGCGAAAGAGACCCAGTACTTC.